This is a list of T cell receptor beta chains from one sample in a study of T cells in Graves' hyperthyroidism and ophthalmopathy. TCRdb recomputed calls from the multiplex PCR reads with MiXCR, one row per CDR3 protein. This table holds about 420,000 distinct CDR3 sequences, 15% to 18% found once. Material: blood. The receptors were gathered from a woman aged 18-29 years with Graves' hyperthyroidism. The CDR3 runs from the conserved cysteine through the conserved F or W. The order of the fields is V gene, J gene, clone size, D gene, CDR3 protein, CDR3 DNA. A D gene is named only where the DNA matches it firmly. Clone sizes are given selectively: once, few, many, or a class where the clone is expanded.

TRBV29-1	TRBJ2-7	many	TRBD2	CSVGLSYEQYF	TGCAGCGTGGGACTATCCTACGAGCAGTACTTC
TRBV13	TRBJ1-1	NA	TRBD1	CASSLGDRDTEAFF	TGTGCCAGCAGCTTGGGGGACAGAGACACTGAAGCTTTCTTT
TRBV7-2	TRBJ1-1	many	NA	CASSSRWGGTEAFF	TGTGCCAGCAGCTCACGTTGGGGTGGCACTGAAGCTTTCTTT
TRBV19	TRBJ2-7	few	NA	CASSIGRTYEQYF	TGTGCCAGTAGTATAGGACGAACCTACGAGCAGTACTTC
TRBV19	TRBJ1-1	NA	NA	CASSILRTDLRENTEAFF	TGTGCCAGTAGTATTCTTCGGACAGACCTCAGGGAGAACACTGAAGCTTTCTTT
TRBV7-9	TRBJ2-5	many	NA	CASSFTGETQYF	TGTGCCAGCAGCTTCACTGGGGAGACCCAGTACTTC
TRBV7-9	TRBJ2-3	NA	TRBD2	CASSKSGTSGTYTDTQYF	TGTGCCAGCAGCAAGTCCGGGACTAGCGGGACTTACACAGATACGCAGTATTTT
TRBV27	TRBJ1-2	NA	NA	CASSWGGRFGYTF	TGTGCCAGCAGTTGGGGGGGGCGTTTTGGCTACACCTTC
TRBV20-1	TRBJ2-2	NA	TRBD1	CSARGKRQGSGTGELFF	TGCAGTGCTAGAGGAAAAAGACAGGGCAGTGGCACCGGGGAGCTGTTTTTT
TRBV7-3	TRBJ2-2	few	TRBD1	CASSQGFETGESVTGELFF	TGTGCCAGCAGCCAGGGGTTCGAGACAGGGGAATCGGTCACCGGGGAGCTGTTTTTT
TRBV7-3	TRBJ2-3	many	NA	CASSSATDTQYF	TGTGCCAGCTCTAGCGCGACAGATACGCAGTATTTT